Detailed here is one T cell receptor (beta chain). The data belong to a study of blood T cell repertoires in COVID-19. At the level of the study: Samples representing acute and convalescent COVID-19 were sourced from the United States, Italy and Spain. The cDNA or gDNA used as material had been derived from T cells, B-cell-depleted T cells, or PBMCs.

Germline V gene data show CDR1 as LNHDA and CDR2 as SQIVND (reference sequence). The CDR3 is made up of 15 amino acids. Trimming took off 5 bases at V and 6 bases at J, with 18 bases between the two ends. Authors' analysis steps: Estimates of nucleated cell counts were drawn from the amplification of reference gene primers. Produced via immunoSEQ multiplex PCR; TCRdb's table is partial and in-frame only. The V and J calls and clone size are taken from that table; D and trimming were inferred from the DNA. The repertoire has some 180,000 clones, 90% of them found once; the top ten carry 0.62%. The sample consisted of peripheral blood. The chain joins TRBV19 to TRBJ2-3; D possibly corresponds to TRBD2 (6 bases). The TCR was taken from a man aged 45-65 years with acute or convalescent COVID-19. CDR3 loop: CASSRDSSRGDTQYF. DNA of the CDR3: TGTGCCAGTAGTCGGGACTCCTCCCGCGGGGATACGCAGTATTTT.